These T cell receptor beta chains were read from a single sample in a study of cytomegalovirus exposure and HLA in healthy donors. Data came from immunoSEQ multiplex PCR; TCRdb stores just in-frame clones and leaves some out. The table has some 94,000 clones, about 78% seen once. The sequencing sample was made of PBMCs. The receptors come from a man aged 40-49 years in good health and CMV-seronegative. Both conserved end residues are part of each CDR3. The D gene is left open where the match is weak. Rows give clone size only sometimes, using once, few, many, or a class for an expanded clone.

J,D,size,V,DNA,CDR3
TRBJ2-7,TRBD2,-,TRBV4-1,TGCGCCAGCAGCCAAGGCGGGGGATCCTACGAGCAGTACTTC,CASSQGGGSYEQYF
TRBJ2-7,TRBD2,-,TRBV5-4,TGTGCCAGCAGCTTGGGTTTAGCGGGGTTCTACGAGCAGTACTTC,CASSLGLAGFYEQYF
TRBJ1-1,TRBD1,once,TRBV10-2,TGCGCCACCAAAGGGCGACAGGGGGAGAGGAACACTGAAGCTTTCTTT,CATKGRQGERNTEAFF
TRBJ2-7,TRBD2,once,TRBV6-1,TGTGCCAGCAGTGACATGCGGGGGGCTAACGAGCAGTACTTC,CASSDMRGANEQYF
TRBJ1-5,TRBD1,few,TRBV28,TGTGCCAGCAGTTTCGTGGGACAGCCTAGGGGGGATCAGCCCCAGCATTTT,CASSFVGQPRGDQPQHF
TRBJ2-1,TRBD2,-,TRBV5-1,TGCGCCAGCAGCTTGGAACTAGCGGGAGGGCTGGATGAGCAGTTCTTC,CASSLELAGGLDEQFF
TRBJ2-3,TRBD2,-,TRBV2,TGTGCCAGCAGTGAGGTCGGGACTAGCGATGGAGATACGCAGTATTTT,CASSEVGTSDGDTQYF
TRBJ1-1,-,-,TRBV29-1,TGCAGCGTTGAAGTGAGTCCAAACACTGAAGCTTTCTTT,CSVEVSPNTEAFF
TRBJ2-7,TRBD1,-,TRBV7-2,TGTGCCAGCAGCCATGTTAGGACAGGGCTCTACGAGCAGTACTTC,CASSHVRTGLYEQYF
TRBJ1-2,-,few,TRBV4-1,TGCGCCAGCAGCCATTCAAGTGGGGTCGGCAGGGGCAAAGGCTACACCTTC,CASSHSSGVGRGKGYTF
TRBJ2-1,-,-,TRBV2,TGTGCCAGCAGTCCGGGAATCTACAATGAGCAGTTCTTC,CASSPGIYNEQFF
TRBJ1-1,TRBD1,few,TRBV7-9,TGTGCCAGCAGCCGGACAGGTAACACTGAAGCTTTCTTT,CASSRTGNTEAFF
TRBJ2-2,-,once,TRBV5-1,TGCGCCAGCAGCCCTGCGAACACCGGGGAGCTGTTTTTT,CASSPANTGELFF
TRBJ2-6,-,once,TRBV11-2,TGTGCCACAGGCTCTGGGGCCAACGTCCTGACTTTC,CATGSGANVLTF
TRBJ2-7,TRBD1,once,TRBV7-9,TGTGCCAGCAGCTCCCAGGACAGGCACCTCTACGAGCAGTACTTC,CASSSQDRHLYEQYF
TRBJ2-7,TRBD2,once,TRBV25-1,TGTGCCAGCAGTCAAAGCGGGGGAAGCTACGAGCAGTACTTC,CASSQSGGSYEQYF
TRBJ1-1,-,-,TRBV28,TGTGCCAGCAGTTTTCACAGTGGGAACACTGAAGCTTTCTTT,CASSFHSGNTEAFF
TRBJ1-5,-,-,TRBV4-2,TGTGCCAGCAGCCAAGGAACAGAATATAGCAATCAGCCCCAGCATTTT,CASSQGTEYSNQPQHF
TRBJ1-1,TRBD1,-,TRBV6-5,TGTGCCAGCAGTTACTCGACAGGGGCCACTGAAGCTTTCTTT,CASSYSTGATEAFF
TRBJ1-6,TRBD1,-,TRBV6-1,TGTGCCAGCAGTGAAGGACAGGGGAATTCACCCCTCCACTTT,CASSEGQGNSPLHF
TRBJ1-4,-,-,TRBV7-9,TGTGCCAGCAGCGCCCTGTTAGGCGGGTATGAAAAACTGTTTTTT,CASSALLGGYEKLFF
TRBJ2-1,TRBD2,-,TRBV18,TGTGCCAGCTCACTACAACAGGGACTAGCGGGGGACAATGAGCAGTTCTTC,CASSLQQGLAGDNEQFF
TRBJ2-1,TRBD2,-,TRBV7-9,TGTGCCAGCAGCTTAAGACTAGCGGGGGGGCCTAATGAGCAGTTCTTC,CASSLRLAGGPNEQFF
TRBJ2-7,-,-,TRBV6-1,TGTGCCAGCAGTGAATTGATTACAGAACGTCCTTCCTACGAGCAGTACTTC,CASSELITERPSYEQYF
TRBJ2-3,-,-,TRBV7-3,TGTGCCAGCAGCTTAGGGGCGGGGCTCACAGATACGCAGTATTTT,CASSLGAGLTDTQYF
TRBJ2-7,-,-,TRBV28,TGTGCCAGCAGTTTCCTGCAGGGTATTAGCGAGCAGTACTTC,CASSFLQGISEQYF